Listed below are T cell receptor beta chains from one sample, sequenced in a study of post-analysis software for immune sequencing data. TCRdb re-derived calls from the PCR reads in MiXCR, one entry per CDR3 protein. The sample consists of about 560,000 distinct CDR3 sequences, around 44% of them appearing once. The sample consisted of blood. These receptors were obtained from a girl between 10 and 17 years old with multiple sclerosis. CDR3s include the opening cysteine and the closing phenylalanine or tryptophan. Each record gives: CDR3 length, clone size, J gene, D gene, V gene, CDR3 protein, CDR3 DNA. A D gene is named only where the DNA matches it firmly. Clone size is not always given. Where it is, it says once, few, many or a class for expanded clones.

18 few TRBJ1-6 . TRBV20-1 CSARIPGEGVSYNSPLHF TGCAGTGCTAGAATCCCAGGAGAGGGGGTCTCCTATAATTCACCCCTCCACTTT
12 . TRBJ2-3 . TRBV7-9 CASRESTDTQYF TGTGCCAGCAGGGAGTCGACGGATACGCAGTATTTT
14 few TRBJ1-2 . TRBV29-1 CSVETRAYPPGYTF TGCAGCGTTGAAACCCGGGCATATCCACCGGGCTACACCTTC
16 . TRBJ2-3 . TRBV7-2 CASSSNEALGTDTQYF TGTGCCAGCAGCTCCAATGAGGCTCTCGGCACAGATACGCAGTATTTT
12 few TRBJ1-4 . TRBV15 CATSGLGEKLFF TGTGCCACGTCGGGACTCGGGGAAAAACTGTTTTTT
15 once TRBJ2-7 TRBD2 TRBV12-3/TRBV12-4 CASSFVSGSSYEQYF TGTGCCAGCAGTTTCGTAAGCGGGAGCTCCTACGAGCAGTACTTC
13 . TRBJ1-6 . TRBV10-3 CAISEREDSPLHF TGTGCCATCAGTGAACGGGAGGATTCACCCCTCCACTTT
14 few TRBJ2-7 . TRBV7-2 CASSFTGSSYEQYF TGTGCCAGCAGTTTCACCGGGAGCTCCTACGAGCAGTACTTC
11 . TRBJ2-7 . TRBV20-1 CSASKIYEQYF TGCAGTGCTAGTAAAATCTACGAGCAGTACTTC
14 . TRBJ2-1 . TRBV10-3 CAISELHPNNEQFF TGTGCCATCAGTGAGTTGCACCCCAACAATGAGCAGTTCTTC
16 few TRBJ2-3 TRBD2 TRBV4-2 CASSQGRTSGTDTQYF TGTGCCAGCAGCCAAGGTAGGACTAGCGGCACAGATACGCAGTATTTT
12 . TRBJ1-2 . TRBV29-1 CSVAGGVGGYTF TGCAGCGTTGCCGGGGGCGTGGGGGGCTACACCTTC
13 many TRBJ2-5 . TRBV12-3/TRBV12-4 CASTPDPRGTQYF TGTGCCAGCACCCCTGACCCAAGAGGGACCCAGTACTTC
15 . TRBJ2-6 . TRBV11-3 CASSLYLSGANVLTF TGTGCCAGCAGCTTGTACTTATCTGGGGCCAACGTCCTGACTTTC
15 . TRBJ2-5 TRBD2 TRBV5-1 CASSLEGTSVEAQYF TGCGCCAGCAGCTTGGAAGGGACTAGCGTAGAGGCCCAGTACTTC
15 . TRBJ1-5 . TRBV7-8 CASSLARVPNQPQHF TGTGCCAGCAGCTTAGCCCGGGTACCTAATCAGCCCCAGCATTTT
18 . TRBJ2-3 . TRBV6-5 CASSLQMTGDLGTDTQYF TGTGCCAGCAGTTTACAAATGACGGGGGATTTGGGGACAGATACGCAGTATTTT
16 . TRBJ1-5 . TRBV12-3/TRBV12-4 CASSTYDRYRNQPQHF TGTGCCAGCAGCACCTATGACCGTTATCGCAATCAGCCCCAGCATTTT
15 . TRBJ1-6 . TRBV10-3 CAISEERVTNSPLHF TGTGCCATCAGTGAGGAAAGGGTTACTAATTCACCCCTCCACTTT
16 . TRBJ1-6 . TRBV7-2 CASSFNSQDYNSPLHF TGTGCCAGCAGCTTTAACTCACAGGATTATAATTCACCCCTCCACTTT
13 . TRBJ2-7 TRBD1 TRBV5-6 CASSRQGTPEQYF TGTGCCAGCAGCCGACAGGGAACCCCCGAGCAGTACTTC
19 . TRBJ2-5 TRBD2 TRBV12-3/TRBV12-4 CASSFPKAGTSGSKETQYF TGTGCCAGCAGTTTCCCCAAAGCCGGGACTAGCGGGAGTAAGGAGACCCAGTACTTC
15 few TRBJ2-5 TRBD1 TRBV18 CASHPRQGDQETQYF TGTGCCAGCCACCCCCGGCAGGGGGACCAAGAGACTCAGTACTTC
15 . TRBJ1-1 . TRBV11-3 CASSPERLGFGEAFF TGTGCCAGCAGCCCCGAAAGGCTGGGTTTTGGTGAGGCTTTCTTT
16 . TRBJ2-7 TRBD1 TRBV18 CASSPMDRTIKGEQYF TGTGCCAGCTCACCCATGGACAGGACCATTAAGGGCGAGCAGTACTTC
13 . TRBJ2-7 . TRBV7-9 CASSLEMNYEQYF TGTGCCAGCAGCTTAGAGATGAACTACGAGCAGTACTTC
14 . TRBJ1-2 . TRBV24-1 CATSDLPGVHGYTF TGTGCCACCAGTGATTTGCCCGGAGTCCATGGCTACACCTTC
15 few TRBJ2-1 TRBD2 TRBV10-3 CAIRTSGDTYNEQFF TGTGCCATCCGGACTAGCGGGGATACCTACAATGAGCAGTTCTTC
13 . TRBJ1-2 . TRBV6-6 CASSFQDGQGYTF TGTGCCAGCAGTTTCCAGGACGGCCAGGGCTACACCTTC
13 . TRBJ2-3 TRBD1 TRBV12-5 CASGLAGGDTQYF TGTGCTAGTGGTTTGGCAGGGGGAGATACGCAGTATTTT
19 . TRBJ1-2 TRBD1 TRBV7-3 CASSSHEVPGQTANYGYTF TGTGCCAGCAGCTCCCACGAAGTCCCGGGACAGACAGCTAACTATGGCTACACCTTC
13 . TRBJ1-5 . TRBV29-1 CSASGSQNQPQHF TGCAGCGCTTCGGGCAGCCAGAATCAGCCCCAGCATTTT
14 . TRBJ1-2 . TRBV7-9 CASSLARGSYGYTF TGTGCCAGCAGCTTAGCGAGGGGGAGCTATGGCTACACCTTC
14 . TRBJ2-5 TRBD1 TRBV20-1 CSAPMGQSQETQYF TGCAGTGCTCCTATGGGACAGTCCCAAGAGACCCAGTACTTC
15 . TRBJ1-1 . TRBV20-1 CSASQFGSLNTEAFF TGCAGTGCTTCCCAGTTCGGGTCCTTAAACACTGAAGCTTTCTTT
19 . TRBJ2-1 . TRBV4-1 CASSQDWGWGFRSYNEQFF TGCGCCAGCAGCCAAGATTGGGGGTGGGGTTTTAGGTCCTACAATGAGCAGTTCTTC
13 . TRBJ2-1 TRBD1 TRBV6-2/TRBV6-3 CASQGASYNEQFF TGTGCCAGCCAGGGGGCATCCTACAATGAGCAGTTCTTC
12 few TRBJ1-2 . TRBV12-3/TRBV12-4 CASTFRADGYTF TGTGCCAGTACCTTCAGGGCTGATGGCTACACCTTC
13 few TRBJ2-1 . TRBV18 CASSPSVNNEQFF TGTGCCAGCTCACCATCAGTAAACAATGAGCAGTTCTTC
14 . TRBJ2-1 TRBD1 TRBV12-3/TRBV12-4 CASSDRGRNNEQFF TGTGCCAGCAGTGACAGGGGTCGGAACAATGAGCAGTTCTTC
18 . TRBJ2-6 . TRBV12-3/TRBV12-4 CASRSGTADWGGANVLTF TGTGCCAGCAGGAGCGGGACAGCGGATTGGGGTGGGGCCAACGTCCTGACTTTC
13 few TRBJ1-2 TRBD1 TRBV6-5 CASTPGTVYGYTF TGTGCCAGCACCCCGGGGACAGTCTATGGCTACACCTTC
14 . TRBJ1-2 . TRBV6-5 CASSPQGSGYGYTF TGTGCCAGCAGTCCTCAGGGGTCGGGCTATGGCTACACCTTC
16 . TRBJ2-7 . TRBV24-1 CATSDSTDAKSYEQYF TGTGCCACCAGTGACTCGACGGATGCGAAGTCCTACGAGCAGTACTTC
13 . TRBJ2-3 . TRBV12-3/TRBV12-4 CASSFQGTNTQYF TGTGCCAGCAGTTTTCAGGGTACCAATACGCAGTATTTT
15 . TRBJ1-2 TRBD1 TRBV24-1 CATSDPRDSNYGYTF TGTGCCACCAGTGATCCTAGGGACAGTAACTATGGCTACACCTTC
14 . TRBJ2-4 TRBD1 TRBV5-1 CASSLVTGENIQYF TGCGCCAGCAGCTTGGTTACAGGGGAAAACATTCAGTACTTC
15 few TRBJ2-7 TRBD1 TRBV5-1 CASSLGGQGLYEQYF TGCGCCAGCAGCTTGGGGGGACAGGGGTTGTACGAGCAGTACTTC
14 . TRBJ2-1 . TRBV24-1 CATSGAEGTDEQFF TGTGCCACCAGTGGAGCGGAAGGTACTGATGAGCAGTTCTTC
14 few TRBJ1-2 TRBD1 TRBV20-1 CSASFGQDSNGYTF TGCAGTGCTTCCTTTGGACAGGACTCCAATGGCTACACCTTC
14 few TRBJ2-2 TRBD1 TRBV12-3/TRBV12-4 CASTLTGGTGELFF TGTGCCAGCACCTTGACAGGGGGAACCGGGGAGCTGTTTTTT
15 . TRBJ2-3 TRBD1 TRBV12-3/TRBV12-4 CASSLDRGQADMEYF TGTGCCAGCAGTTTGGACAGGGGACAGGCAGATATGGAGTATTTT
15 . TRBJ1-1 . TRBV5-1 CASRRQALMNTEAFF TGCGCCAGCCGCAGACAGGCCCTCATGAACACTGAAGCTTTCTTT
13 . TRBJ2-5 . TRBV3-1 CASAKGAVPPQYF TGTGCCAGCGCCAAGGGAGCGGTTCCTCCCCAGTACTTC
14 . TRBJ2-5 TRBD2 TRBV2 CASSVLADQETQYF TGTGCCAGCAGTGTACTAGCGGACCAAGAGACCCAGTACTTC
16 . TRBJ2-7 TRBD1 TRBV6-2/TRBV6-3 CASSYSGDRQNYEQYF TGTGCCAGCAGTTACTCCGGGGACAGACAAAACTACGAGCAGTACTTC
15 . TRBJ2-7 . TRBV12-3/TRBV12-4 CASSLPRLLTNEQYF TGTGCCAGCAGTTTGCCCCGACTCCTTACGAACGAGCAGTACTTC
16 few TRBJ2-4 TRBD1 TRBV5-1 CASSLDRGTAKNIQYF TGCGCCAGCAGCCTGGACAGGGGGACAGCCAAAAACATTCAGTACTTC
15 few TRBJ2-7 . TRBV28 CASSFVAEVSYEQYF TGTGCCAGCAGTTTCGTAGCGGAGGTCTCCTACGAGCAGTACTTC